This T cell receptor (beta chain) emerged from a study of CD8+CD57+ T cells in acquired aplastic anemia. Study background: For CD4+ cells, healthy donors had an average of about 10.8 million reads.

The CDR3 sequence is 15 residues long. V was trimmed by 2 bases and J by 1 base, leaving 11 bases between them. Germline loops: CDR1 SGHTA, CDR2 FQGNSA. Researchers used genomic DNA as the template to profile TCR beta VDJ and CDR3. TCRdb re-called the reads with MiXCR, one entry per CDR3 protein. Of approximately 160,000 distinct CDR3 sequences detected, roughly 40% appear once; the ten largest clones hold approximately 1%. The sample was sorted CD4+, CD8+, or CD8+CD57+ T cells (not recorded which) from PBMCs. This chain joins TRBV7-2 and TRBJ1-2; TRBD1 is a possible D gene (5 bases). The receptor was derived from a human donor in good health. Here the CDR3 reads CASSLSPGVNYGYTF. CDR3 nucleotide sequence: TGTGCCAGCAGCTTAAGTCCGGGGGTTAACTATGGCTACACCTTC.